This T cell receptor beta chain came from a study of T cells after yellow fever vaccination. V shed 5 bases and J shed 6 bases, with 14 bases lying between them. The CDR3 is made up of 13 amino acids. Germline loops: CDR1 ENHRY, CDR2 SYGVKD. The sample holds a few counts of this clonotype. Its antigen remains unidentified. Conversion of TCR transcripts into cDNA relied on 5'RACE template switching, which added a universal primer site and UMIs. TCRdb re-called the 5' RACE reads with MiXCR, one entry per CDR3 protein. The data contain some 390,000 distinct CDR3 sequences, around 20% of them singletons. Study-level results: Only a small proportion of the clonotypes turned up in both the CD4 and the CD8 compartments, likely arising from convergent recombination. Peaking faster, on day 5 versus 15, the secondary response was nonetheless weaker. The booster saw the reappearance of most primary-vaccination clones (about 95% CD4, about 85% CD8).

The specimen comprised PBMCs, sampled before the yellow fever booster vaccination. The chain couples TRBV10-3 to TRBJ2-7; no reliable D call. The clonotype originates from a man younger than 35 who received the YFV17D yellow fever vaccine. The DNA of the CDR3 is TGTGCCATCAGTTACGTCGGTGGGGTCGAGCAGTACTTC. Translated, it gives CAISYVGGVEQYF.